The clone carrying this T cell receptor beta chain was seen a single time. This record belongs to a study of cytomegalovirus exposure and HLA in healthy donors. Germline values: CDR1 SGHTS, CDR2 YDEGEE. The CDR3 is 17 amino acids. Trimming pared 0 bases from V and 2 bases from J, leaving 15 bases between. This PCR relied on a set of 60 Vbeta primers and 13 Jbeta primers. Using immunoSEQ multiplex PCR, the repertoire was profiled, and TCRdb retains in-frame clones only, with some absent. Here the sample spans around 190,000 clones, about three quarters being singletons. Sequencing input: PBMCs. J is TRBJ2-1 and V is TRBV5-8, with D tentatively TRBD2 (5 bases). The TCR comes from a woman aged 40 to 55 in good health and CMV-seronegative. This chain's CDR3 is CASSLGVRGLPYNEQFF. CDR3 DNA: TGTGCCAGCAGCTTGGGGGTCCGAGGGTTGCCCTACAATGAGCAGTTCTTC.